This entry lists 27 T cell receptor beta chains sequenced from one sample in a study of T cell clonality in common variable immunodeficiency. TCRdb's table, derived via immunoSEQ multiplex PCR, lists solely in-frame clones and lacks some. In total the sample includes approximately 37,000 clones, none of them seen once. Sequenced: peripheral blood mononuclear cells. These receptors were obtained from a person between 18 and 69 years old in good health.

This clone was found many times. The missing CDR3 end, 3 residues past where the read stops, is filled in from the germline J gene. The chain uses TRBV6-2 or TRBV6-3 and TRBJ2-5, with D maybe TRBD2 (6 bases). Germline assignment: CDR1 MNHEY and CDR2 SVGEGT. The CDR3 has 16 residues. The V and J ends lost 7 bases and 3 bases respectively, with 21 bases between them. The CDR3 loop is CASNHGGGVREETQYF. CDR3 bases read: TGTGCCAGCAACCATGGCGGCGGGGTAAGGGAAGAGACC.

This clone was seen at least ten times. The CDR3 end is not reached by the read, which stops 3 residues before it; the germline J gene fills it in. The gene calls are TRBV20-1 and TRBJ2-3; TRBD2 aligns across 13 bases. Germline CDR1 reads DFQATT; CDR2 reads SNEGSKA (reference sequence). The CDR3 is 18 amino acids. V shed 6 bases, J shed 2 bases, and the junction held 14 bases outside the gene matches. The CDR3 region is CSATGLAGAQYLTDTQYF. The CDR3 bases that were read are TGCAGTGCAACCGGACTAGCGGGAGCCCAATACCTCACAGATACG.

This clone was counted many times. The CDR3 is cut off 3 residues early in the read; its end comes from the germline J gene. The chain is built from TRBV7-6 and TRBJ2-3, with D possibly TRBD2 on 6 matching bases. The CDR3 is 13 residues long. The ends were cut back, 6 bases at V and 1 base at J, with 8 bases in the middle. Germline V gene lookup returns CDR1 SGHVS and CDR2 FNYEAQ. CDR3 residues: CASRGGGTDTQYF. Incomplete CDR3 DNA: TGTGCCAGCAGAGGAGGGGGCACAGATACG.

In this sample, this clone turned up many times. Sequencing ends 3 residues short of the CDR3 end; the germline J gene provides the rest. V gene TRBV2 combines with J gene TRBJ2-1; a weak D match, TRBD1 (5 bases). V was shortened by 3 bases and J by 9 bases, with 9 bases between the two germline ends. The CDR3 extends over 12 amino acids. Germline lookup yields CDR1 SNHLY and CDR2 FYNNEI. CDR3 in amino acids: CASSDSGLEQFF. CDR3 DNA, as far as it was read: TGTGCCAGCAGTGATTCAGGGCTTGAG.

This clone was seen ten or more times. The missing CDR3 end, 3 residues past where the read stops, is filled in from the germline J gene. The chain is built from TRBV29-1 and TRBJ2-6; 9 bases are shared with TRBD1. CDR1 is SQVTM, CDR2 ANQGSEA, per germline. The trim removed 4 bases at V and 0 bases at J, leaving 10 bases unmatched. The CDR3 has 18 residues. The sequenced CDR3 bases are TGCAGCGTTGTTGCGGGACAGGGATCCTTCTCTGGGGCCAACGTC. Translating it yields CSVVAGQGSFSGANV. The whole CDR3 protein is CSVVAGQGSFSGANVLTF.

This clone was seen repeatedly, ten times or more. The read terminates 3 residues before the CDR3 end, so the remaining end is supplied by the germline J gene. The chain has TRBV7-3 and TRBJ1-5; D is unresolved. The V end was cut by 2 bases, the J end by 2 bases, with 13 bases between. This CDR3 has 16 residues. From germline, CDR1 is SGHTA and CDR2 FQGTGA. CDR3 bases read: TGTGCCAGCAGCTTAGGCCGCCAGAGGGGCAATCAGCCC. Encoded protein: CASSLGRQRGNQP. The CDR3 reads in full as CASSLGRQRGNQPQHF.

This clone was seen more than once but under ten times. CDR3 DNA, as far as it was read: TGTGCCAGTAGGACCTCCTCGACAGGGTGGCGGTCTGGAAACACC. It yields the protein CASRTSSTGWRSGNT. The whole CDR3 sequence reads CASRTSSTGWRSGNTIYF. V and J are TRBV19 and TRBJ1-3; 7 bases fit TRBD1. The read ends 3 residues shy of where the CDR3 ends; the end is completed using the germline J gene. The CDR3 runs to 18 residues. With 6 bases clipped from V and 1 base from J, the junction kept 15 bases outside the gene matches. Looked up from germline, CDR1 is LNHDA and CDR2 is SQIVND (reference sequence).

There are many counts of this clone. Read coverage stops 3 residues before the CDR3 terminus; the germline J gene supplies the remainder. J is TRBJ2-1 and V is TRBV11-2; the D call may be TRBD1 or TRBD2 (6 bases each). The CDR3 is 13 residues long. Germline V gives CDR1 SGHAT, CDR2 FQNNGV. V gave up 5 bases and J gave up 7 bases, with 12 bases separating them. CDR3 bases read: TGTGCCAGCAGCCCCCGGAGGGGGAATGAG. Its protein is CASSPRRGNE. The complete CDR3 protein is CASSPRRGNEQFF.

This clone occurred many times. Read sequence stops 3 residues before the CDR3 end, and the germline J gene provides the missing end. The chain combines TRBV20-1 with TRBJ2-1; D is ambiguous. There are 12 residues in the CDR3. The germline CDR1 and CDR2 sequences are DFQATT and SNEGSKA (reference sequence). V was shortened by 6 bases and J by 0 bases, with 6 bases between the two germline ends. The sequenced part of the CDR3 DNA is TGCAGTGCACTTAGCTCCTACAATGAG. Translated, it gives CSALSSYNE. The entire CDR3 reads CSALSSYNEQFF.

This clone was counted many times. Coverage ceases 3 residues before the CDR3 finishes, and the germline J gene fills in the end. The chain is built from TRBV30 and TRBJ2-1, with D uncertain. Trimming removed 5 bases at V and 2 bases at J, with 7 bases between. Germline V gene sequence: CDR1 GTSNPN, CDR2 SVGIG (reference sequence). This CDR3 is 12 amino acids long. The CDR3 DNA, read in part, is TGTGCCTGGGCCAGTACCTACAATGAG. Amino acid sequence: CAWASTYNE. The full CDR3 protein reads CAWASTYNEQFF.

In this sample, this clone turned up many times. Coverage ceases 3 residues before the CDR3 finishes, and the germline J gene fills in the end. This chain connects TRBV12-3 or TRBV12-4 to TRBJ2-7; 8 positions match TRBD2. The CDR3 is made up of 15 amino acids. After removal of 6 bases from V and 1 base from J, the junction contained 8 bases not matched to a gene. The CDR3 spells CASSPLAGLSYEQYF. Partial CDR3 DNA: TGTGCCAGCAGCCCGTTAGCGGGGCTATCCTACGAG.

This clone was observed at least ten times. The DNA ends 3 residues before the CDR3 does, and the rest of the CDR3 is filled in from the germline J gene. The genes are TRBV5-1 and TRBJ1-4; D is possibly TRBD1 (5 bases). Trimming cost V 0 bases and J 7 bases, with 13 bases left between them. CDR1 and CDR2 (germline): SGHRS, YFSETQ. This CDR3 has 15 amino acids. The CDR3 protein is CASSLAGGGSEKLFF. The DNA read from the CDR3 is TGCGCCAGCAGCTTGGCGGGGGGGGGATCTGAAAAA.

This clone was picked up many times. Read coverage stops 3 residues before the CDR3 terminus; the germline J gene supplies the remainder. V and J are TRBV19 and TRBJ1-4, with TRBD1 identical over 9 bases. J lost 0 bases, V lost 5 bases, and 13 bases had no gene match. This CDR3 has 19 residues. In germline, CDR1 is LNHDA, CDR2 SQIVND (reference sequence). CDR3: CASSSPIWGQGSTNEKLFF. CDR3 DNA, as far as it was read: TGTGCCAGTAGTTCCCCGATCTGGGGACAGGGATCAACTAATGAAAAA.

At least ten counts were recorded for this clone. The junction departs from germline at one end; a sequencing error may be responsible. The read gets to within 3 residues of the CDR3 end, and the germline J gene fills in the rest. V usage is TRBV7-7 and J usage is TRBJ1-1, with D possibly TRBD1 on 6 matching bases. From germline, CDR1 is SSHAT and CDR2 FNYEAQ (reference sequence). The CDR3 is 13 residues long. The DNA read from the CDR3 is TGTGCTAGCAGCTTAGTAACAGGGACTGAA. Its translation is CASSLVTGTE. The full CDR3 is CASSLVTGTEAFF.

The table lists this clone with many counts. The sequence runs out 3 residues before the end of the CDR3; the remainder is reconstructed from the germline J gene. The chain carries TRBV2 and TRBJ2-7; D possibly corresponds to TRBD1 (6 bases). Germline assignment: CDR1 SNHLY and CDR2 FYNNEI. V lost 3 bases, J lost 4 bases, and 16 bases lay in between. This CDR3 spans 15 amino acids. The CDR3 region is CASSERQVQSYEQYF. The part of the CDR3 DNA that was read is TGTGCCAGCAGTGAGAGACAGGTACAATCATACGAG.

Note on this clone: The read terminates 3 residues before the CDR3 end, so the remaining end is supplied by the germline J gene. The chain couples TRBV20-1 to TRBJ2-1, with D perhaps matching TRBD1 (6 bases). CDR1 and CDR2 from the germline V gene are DFQATT and SNEGSKA (reference sequence). V shed 3 bases and J shed 7 bases, with 16 bases lying between them. CDR3 length: 14 residues. This chain's CDR3 is CSARASGVMNEQFF. CDR3 bases read: TGCAGTGCTAGGGCGTCAGGGGTTATGAATGAG.

The sample holds many counts of this clone. The read terminates 3 residues ahead of where the CDR3 ends, so the germline J gene completes it. The V and J genes are TRBV2 and TRBJ2-1; 9 nucleotides match TRBD2. V lost 7 bases, J lost 8 bases, and 12 bases stayed unmatched. This CDR3 has 15 residues. CDR1 is SNHLY, CDR2 FYNNEI, per germline. The CDR3 DNA, read in part, is TGTGCCAGCAACATTAAGGCGGGAGGGTTTCATGAG. Encoded protein: CASNIKAGGFHE. The entire CDR3 protein reads CASNIKAGGFHEQFF.

This clone was seen repeatedly, ten times or more. The read is 3 residues too short to cover the CDR3 end, so that end is filled in from the germline J gene. The V and J genes are TRBV2 and TRBJ1-3; D might be TRBD1 (6 bases). Germline-derived CDR1 and CDR2 are SNHLY and FYNNEI. The CDR3 loop spans 12 amino acids. The sequenced part of the CDR3 DNA is TGTGCCAGCAGTGACCGACAGGTTAAA. Translation gives CASSDRQVK. The full CDR3 protein reads CASSDRQVKIYF.

In the case of this clone: The read terminates 3 residues before the CDR3 end, so the remaining end is supplied by the germline J gene. The rearrangement joins TRBV19 to TRBJ1-5, with 7 bases identical to TRBD1. This CDR3 contains 13 residues. With 7 bases clipped from V and 4 bases from J, the junction kept 4 bases outside the gene matches. In germline, CDR1 is LNHDA, CDR2 SQIVND (reference sequence). CDR3 bases read: TGTGCCAGTATGGCAGGGGGTAATCAGCCC. Translating it yields CASMAGGNQP. The entire CDR3 protein is CASMAGGNQPQHF.

In its sample, this clone was seen many times. The read halts 3 residues ahead of the CDR3 end, with the missing end drawn from the germline J gene. The gene calls are TRBV18 and TRBJ2-3, with D possibly matching TRBD2 (5 bases). CDR1 and CDR2 (germline): KGHSH, LQKENI. Trimming took off 2 bases at V and 2 bases at J, with 14 bases between the two ends. This CDR3 is built from 16 residues. The CDR3 protein is CASSPMNSGSTDTQYF. CDR3 DNA (partial): TGTGCCAGCTCACCAATGAACAGCGGATCCACAGATACG.

The sample holds many counts of this clone. With the read ending 3 residues before the CDR3 end, the germline J gene is used to fill in that end. This chain connects TRBV5-1 to TRBJ2-5; 14 nucleotides match TRBD2. Looked up from germline, CDR1 is SGHRS and CDR2 is YFSETQ. The CDR3 covers 15 residues. V gave up 3 bases and J gave up 4 bases; unmatched junction bases: 2. The part of the CDR3 DNA that was read is TGCGCCAGCAGCTCCGGACTAGCGGGAGGAGAGACC. Its translation: CASSSGLAGGET. The whole CDR3 sequence reads CASSSGLAGGETQYF.

This clone was recorded at least ten times. Read sequence stops 3 residues before the CDR3 end, and the germline J gene provides the missing end. The chain employs TRBV5-4 and TRBJ1-3; the match to TRBD1 covers 7 bases. This CDR3 has 15 amino acids. V shed 4 bases and J 0 bases; nucleotides not matched to a gene: 4. Germline V gene sequence: CDR1 SGHNT, CDR2 YYREEE (reference sequence). CDR3 region: CASSADRTSGNTIYF. The sequenced part of the CDR3 DNA is TGTGCCAGCAGCGCGGACAGGACCTCTGGAAACACC.

CDR3 bases read: TGCAGTGCTAGAGATCCCCAAACTAGCGGGAGTAACGAG. It is translated as CSARDPQTSGSNE. In full, the CDR3 reads CSARDPQTSGSNEQYF. The chain has TRBV20-1 and TRBJ2-7; 11 nucleotides match TRBD2. The sequence runs out 3 residues before the end of the CDR3; the remainder is reconstructed from the germline J gene. CDR1 is DFQATT and CDR2 is SNEGSKA in the germline V gene (reference sequence). This CDR3 is 16 amino acids long. Trimming took 0 bases from V and 5 from J; bases not matched to a gene: 9.

This clone was counted many times. The read comes to an end 3 residues before the CDR3 does, leaving the germline J gene to fill in the end. The chain employs TRBV20-1 and TRBJ2-2; 7 nucleotides match TRBD1. The CDR3 extends over 15 amino acids. V dropped 3 bases and J dropped 3; count of bases not matched to a gene: 7. The V gene's germline CDR1 is DFQATT and CDR2 SNEGSKA (reference sequence). The sequenced part of the CDR3 DNA is TGCAGTGCTAGGTCCCGAAGGGGGCACACCGGGGAG. Amino acid sequence: CSARSRRGHTGE. In full, the CDR3 is CSARSRRGHTGELFF.

In this sample, this clone turned up a few times. The read ends 3 residues shy of where the CDR3 ends; the end is completed using the germline J gene. The genes are TRBV5-1 and TRBJ1-6, with TRBD1 as a possible D gene (5 bases). Germline values: CDR1 SGHRS, CDR2 YFSETQ. This CDR3 is built from 13 residues. The ends were cut back, 4 bases at V and 10 bases at J, with 12 bases in the middle. CDR3 residues: CASSLGPNSPLHF. CDR3 DNA (partial): TGCGCCAGCAGCCTGGGGCCAAACTCACCC.

Many counts were recorded for this clone. Coverage ceases 3 residues before the CDR3 finishes, and the germline J gene fills in the end. The sample has other DNA sequences that encode this CDR3 too. The chain carries TRBV18 and TRBJ1-3, with D tentatively TRBD1 (5 bases). This CDR3 is 15 amino acids long. Trimming removed 6 bases from V and 0 bases from J, with 12 bases in between. Germline CDR1 reads KGHSH; CDR2 reads LQKENI. CDR3 DNA (partial): TGTGCCAGCTCGCCTCGGGGGAGCTCTGGAAACACC. As protein: CASSPRGSSGNT. From start to end, the CDR3 is CASSPRGSSGNTIYF.

This clone was picked up many times. With the read ending 3 residues before the CDR3 end, the germline J gene is used to fill in that end. The chain employs TRBV19 and TRBJ2-7; TRBD2 matches at 9 bases. The CDR3 runs to 13 residues. Germline V CDR1 and CDR2: LNHDA, SQIVND (reference sequence). With V trimmed by 8 bases and J by 3 bases, 5 bases remained unmatched. The CDR3 bases that were read are TGTGCCAGTGGAAATAGCGGGGGCTACGAG. Translating gives CASGNSGGYE. The entire CDR3 sequence reads CASGNSGGYEQYF.